This T cell receptor beta chain was captured by sequencing in a study of control samples from healthy donors and cancer patients (dated by TCRdb to 2020 to 2021). Library method: the immunoSEQ multiplex PCR assay. Imported from immuneACCESS, the table was reduced by TCRdb to in-frame sequences with V and J called. These copies leave out some clones; in studies compared against another copy, an unresolved V gene accounts for under half, and the cause of the remainder is not known. Across this sample there are fewer than 110,000 clones, with roughly 91% seen only once. Of the sample, approximately 8.4% is held by the ten largest clones. There are a few counts of this clone. Its specific antigen is unknown. Base quality data are lacking; no much larger clone is found one base away. From its cysteine to its phenylalanine, the CDR3 spans 14 amino acids. The retained sequence is limited to the CDR3, 42 bases, with the frame set at the first base. From the germline V gene (reference sequence), CDR1 is SEHNR and CDR2 is FQNEAQ. Trimming leaves V shorter by 5 bases and J shorter by 1 base, with the junction holding 1 base beyond the gene matches.

Sequencing was carried out using blood. This TCR was sampled from a man aged 30-40 years in good health. The chain is assembled from TRBV7-9 and TRBJ1-1; 10 nucleotides in the junction match TRBD1. The CDR3 reads CASSRQGANTEAFF. DNA sequence: TGTGCCAGCAGCAGACAGGGGGCGAACACTGAAGCTTTCTTT. This CDR3, with the reference TRBV7-9 and TRBJ1-1 proteins standing in past its ends, gives the full variable domain DTGVSQNPRHKITKRGQNVTFRCDPISEHNRLYWYRQTLGQGPEFLTYFQNEAQLEKSRLLSDRFSAERPKGSFSTLEIQRTEQGDSAMYLCASSRQGANTEAFFGQGTRLTVV.